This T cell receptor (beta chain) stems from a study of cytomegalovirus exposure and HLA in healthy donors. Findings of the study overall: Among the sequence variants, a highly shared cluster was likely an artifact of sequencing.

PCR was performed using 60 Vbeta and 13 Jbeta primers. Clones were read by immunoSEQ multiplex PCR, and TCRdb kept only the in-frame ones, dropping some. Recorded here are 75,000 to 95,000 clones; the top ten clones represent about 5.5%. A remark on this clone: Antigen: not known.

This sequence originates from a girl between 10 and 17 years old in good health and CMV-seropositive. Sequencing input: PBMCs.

Here the CDR3 DNA reads TGTGCCAGCAGCGGAACACAGGGGACAGAGACCCAGTACTTC. Encoded protein: CASSGTQGTETQYF. The chain links TRBV9 to TRBJ2-5; 7 positions match TRBD1. The germline V gene has CDR1 SGDLS and CDR2 YYNGEE. Trimming took 3 bases from V and 4 from J; bases not matched to a gene: 6. The CDR3 is 14 residues long.